Shown below are 26 T cell receptor beta chains from a single sample sequenced in a study of shared clonotypes between healthy human individuals. The naive CD8 population came from CD45RO-negative cells selected for CCR7, without terminally differentiated effector memory CD45RA+ cells. Sequenced by immunoSEQ multiplex PCR; TCRdb stores in-frame clones only, minus some. The sample has about 2 million clones, about 94% seen once. The sequencing sample was made of naive CD8+ T cells sorted from blood. These receptors came from a man in his late teens or twenties in good health.

The V and J genes are TRBV29-1 and TRBJ2-7; 7 bases align to TRBD1. V dropped 1 base and J dropped 5; count of bases not matched to a gene: 5. CDR3 length equals 13 residues. Germline V gives CDR1 SQVTM, CDR2 ANQGSEA. As DNA, the CDR3 is TGCAGCGTTGAAGGGACAGGCGGCAACGAGCAGTACTTC. Residues: CSVEGTGGNEQYF.

The J gene is TRBJ1-2, the V gene TRBV14, with 11 bases fitting TRBD1. Germline CDR1 SGHDN, CDR2 FVKESK. This CDR3 has 15 residues. V lost 2 bases to trimming and J lost 6 bases; unmatched junction nucleotides: 5. The DNA for the CDR3 is TGTGCCAGCAGCCAATCCCGGACAGGGGGCGATGGCTACACCTTC. Translated: CASSQSRTGGDGYTF.

This clone was counted a few times. This chain links TRBV5-1 with TRBJ1-6; D perhaps matches TRBD1 (6 bases). Trimming pared 2 bases from V and 0 bases from J, leaving 12 bases between. The CDR3 length is 17 residues. In germline, CDR1 is SGHRS, CDR2 YFSETQ. CDR3 sequence: CASSFRGLYSYNSPLHF. CDR3 DNA sequence: TGCGCCAGCAGCTTTCGGGGGCTTTACTCCTATAATTCACCCCTCCACTTT.

The chain has TRBV7-9 and TRBJ2-7; 8 bases line up with TRBD2. Germline V gene lookup returns CDR1 SEHNR and CDR2 FQNEAQ (reference sequence). The junction had 6 bases not matched to a gene; V was cut back by 5 bases and J by 3 bases. The length of the CDR3 is 14 residues. In nucleotides, the CDR3 is TGTGCCAGCAGCACCAGCGGGAGAGTCTACGAGCAGTACTTC. This translates into CASSTSGRVYEQYF.

This clone was observed once. Distinct nucleotide sequences in the sample also encode this CDR3. The genes are TRBV7-6 and TRBJ2-2, with D unclear. V lost 1 base and J lost 0, with 3 bases in between. Germline values: CDR1 SGHVS, CDR2 FNYEAQ. The CDR3 has 14 residues. The CDR3 DNA is TGTGCCAGCAGCTTAGACGCGAACACCGGGGAGCTGTTTTTT. Translating gives CASSLDANTGELFF. Combining the CDR3 with reference TRBV7-6 and TRBJ2-2 gives the whole variable domain GAGVSQSPRYKVTKRGQDVALRCDPISGHVSLYWYRQALGQGPEFLTYFNYEAQQDKSGLPNDRFSAERPEGSISTLTIQRTEQRDSAMYRCASSLDANTGELFFGEGSRLTVL.

The chain employs TRBV2 and TRBJ1-6, with D perhaps TRBD1 (5 bases). V lost 9 bases and J 10 bases, leaving 25 bases between the germline ends. CDR1 and CDR2 from the germline V gene are SNHLY and FYNNEI. The CDR3 has 16 amino acids. CDR3 nucleotides: TGTGCCAGTTCAGGGACCACGGGTAGCATGGGGTCACCCCTCCACTTT. It codes for CASSGTTGSMGSPLHF.

The chain is built from TRBV4-1 and TRBJ2-3; D is perhaps TRBD2 (6 bases). The CDR3 sequence is 16 residues long. Germline CDR1 MGHRA, CDR2 YSYEKL. The V end lost 2 bases, the J end lost 5 bases, and 17 bases lay between the germline ends. CDR3 sequence reads: CASSQRTLVGGDTQYF. CDR3 nucleotide sequence: TGCGCCAGCAGCCAAAGGACCCTAGTGGGGGGAGATACGCAGTATTTT.

To note about this clone: The sample carries other DNA sequences with the same CDR3. The chain employs TRBV19 and TRBJ1-5; D perhaps matches TRBD1 (5 bases). Germline V gene lookup returns CDR1 LNHDA and CDR2 SQIVND (reference sequence). The CDR3 is 14 amino acids. V lost 2 bases and J lost 5, with 10 bases in between. DNA for the CDR3: TGTGCCAGTAGTATACTGGGGGGTGATCAGCCCCAGCATTTT. Translation gives CASSILGGDQPQHF.

This chain links TRBV9 with TRBJ2-1, with D unresolved. Trimming removed 4 bases at V and 6 bases at J, with 14 bases between. CDR1 is SGDLS and CDR2 is YYNGEE in the germline V gene. There are 14 residues in the CDR3. CDR3 loop: CASSPPRARNEQFF. The CDR3 DNA is TGTGCCAGCAGCCCACCCCGCGCTCGCAATGAGCAGTTCTTC.

Points on this clone: The sample contains more than one DNA sequence encoding this CDR3. The gene calls are TRBV2 and TRBJ2-7; D is perhaps TRBD1 (5 bases). Germline V gene sequence: CDR1 SNHLY, CDR2 FYNNEI. V gave up 8 bases and J gave up 3 bases, with 11 bases separating them. This CDR3 is built from 12 residues. DNA for the CDR3: TGTGCCAGCTCTGACAGCAACTACGAGCAGTACTTC. Translation: CASSDSNYEQYF. Combining the CDR3 with reference TRBV2 and TRBJ2-7 gives the whole variable domain EPEVTQTPSHQVTQMGQEVILRCVPISNHLYFYWYRQILGQKVEFLVSFYNNEISEKSEIFDDQFSVERPDGSNFTLKIRSTKLEDSAMYFCASSDSNYEQYFGPGTRLTVT.

The CDR3 here is CASSQESQGAVGELFF. In nucleotides, the CDR3 is TGCGCCAGCAGCCAAGAGTCCCAGGGGGCTGTCGGGGAGCTGTTTTTT. V gene TRBV4-1 combines with J gene TRBJ2-2, with 8 bases that match TRBD1. This CDR3 comprises 16 residues. The germline gives CDR1 MGHRA, CDR2 YSYEKL. V lost 0 bases, J lost 7 bases, and 7 bases stayed unmatched.

The table lists this clone with a few counts. The chain is built from TRBV19 and TRBJ1-1; TRBD1 matches at 10 bases. The CDR3 is 14 residues long. V lost 7 bases to trimming and J lost 4 bases; unmatched junction nucleotides: 6. The germline V gene has CDR1 LNHDA and CDR2 SQIVND (reference sequence). The CDR3 sequence: CASNRQGASTEAFF. CDR3 DNA: TGTGCCAGTAACCGACAGGGGGCAAGCACTGAAGCTTTCTTT.

V is TRBV30 and J is TRBJ2-1; possibly TRBD1 for D (7 bases). This CDR3 contains 16 residues. Germline V gene data show CDR1 as GTSNPN and CDR2 as SVGIG (reference sequence). The ends were cut back, 4 bases at V and 2 bases at J, with 18 bases in the middle. The CDR3 loop reads CAWIFETGRTYNEQFF. CDR3 bases: TGTGCCTGGATCTTCGAGACAGGGAGGACCTACAATGAGCAGTTCTTC.

V usage is TRBV2 and J usage is TRBJ2-7; D unresolved. Germline CDR1 reads SNHLY; CDR2 reads FYNNEI. V was shortened by 1 base and J by 1 base, with 11 bases between the two germline ends. The CDR3 is made up of 15 amino acids. This chain's CDR3 is CASSEVGFGSYEQYF. The CDR3 DNA is TGTGCCAGCAGTGAAGTGGGTTTTGGATCCTACGAGCAGTACTTC.

This rearrangement joins TRBV2 to TRBJ1-3, with a possible D match to TRBD1 (6 bases). CDR1 is SNHLY, CDR2 FYNNEI, per germline. CDR3 size: 17 residues. V lost 0 bases and J 0 bases, leaving 12 bases between the germline ends. The CDR3 bases are TGTGCCAGCAGTGAAGCAGGACAGCTGAGCTCTGGAAACACCATATATTTT. Amino acids: CASSEAGQLSSGNTIYF.

Note on this clone: This CDR3 is also generated by other DNA sequences in the sample. The chain combines TRBV19 with TRBJ2-1; 10 bases agree with TRBD2. V gave up 3 bases and J gave up 3 bases; unmatched junction bases: 2. The CDR3 sequence is 15 residues long. The germline V gene has CDR1 LNHDA and CDR2 SQIVND (reference sequence). CDR3 nucleotide sequence: TGTGCCAGTAGTATCGGACTAGCGGACTACAATGAGCAGTTCTTC. Its protein product is CASSIGLADYNEQFF.

V is TRBV4-3 and J is TRBJ2-1; D is perhaps TRBD2 (7 bases). The V gene's germline CDR1 is LGHNA and CDR2 YSLEER. The CDR3 contains 16 residues. The germline V and J ends were trimmed by 0 bases and 4 bases, with 13 bases remaining between them. The DNA of the CDR3 is TGCGCCAGCAGCCAAGATGGACTAGGGACATACAATGAGCAGTTCTTC. This translates into CASSQDGLGTYNEQFF.

The chain uses TRBV6-5 and TRBJ1-2; possibly TRBD1 for D (6 bases). There are 11 residues in the CDR3. The germline V gene encodes CDR1 MNHEY and CDR2 SVGAGI. The V and J ends lost 8 bases and 7 bases respectively, with 11 bases between them. Here the CDR3 reads CASSGAGGYTF. In DNA form, the CDR3 reads TGTGCCAGCTCAGGGGCGGGTGGCTACACCTTC.

V usage is TRBV25-1 and J usage is TRBJ2-3; TRBD1 agrees at 9 bases. The CDR3 contains 16 residues. The germline CDR1 and CDR2 sequences are MGHDK and SYGVNS. V lost 3 bases to trimming and J lost 4 bases; unmatched junction nucleotides: 8. As DNA, the CDR3 is TGTGCCAGCAGTGACTACCGGGACAGGGAGGCAGATACGCAGTATTTT. Protein: CASSDYRDREADTQYF.

The genes are TRBV6-5 and TRBJ2-1, with D uncertain. V shed 5 bases and J shed 2 bases, with 13 bases lying between them. The CDR3 loop spans 15 amino acids. The germline CDR1 and CDR2 sequences are MNHEY and SVGAGI. The CDR3 spells CASSPDISTYNEQFF. DNA of the CDR3: TGTGCCAGCAGTCCAGACATTTCAACCTACAATGAGCAGTTCTTC.

The chain is built from TRBV7-2 and TRBJ2-5, with 7 positions matching TRBD2. Trimming took 2 bases from V and 1 from J; bases not matched to a gene: 7. CDR1 is SGHTA and CDR2 is FQGNSA in the germline V gene. The CDR3 covers 16 residues. CDR3 sequence reads: CASSLYLAASQETQYF. The CDR3 DNA is TGTGCCAGCAGCTTATACCTAGCGGCAAGCCAAGAGACCCAGTACTTC.

V gene TRBV27 combines with J gene TRBJ2-7, with 8 bases fitting TRBD2. CDR1 is MNHEY and CDR2 is SMNVEV in the germline V gene (reference sequence). This CDR3 region has 15 residues. Trimming cost V 4 bases and J 2 bases; bases outside gene matches: 7. CDR3: CASSWVAGITYEQYF. Written as DNA, the CDR3 is TGTGCCAGCAGTTGGGTAGCGGGAATCACCTACGAGCAGTACTTC.

The V call is TRBV29-1, the J call TRBJ2-7; 9 nucleotides match TRBD1. Germline CDR1 SQVTM, CDR2 ANQGSEA. The CDR3 has 14 amino acids. Trimming took 6 bases from V and 0 from J; bases not matched to a gene: 6. CDR3: CSVDRDRVSYEQYF. The CDR3 nucleotides read TGCAGCGTCGACCGGGACAGGGTCTCCTACGAGCAGTACTTC.

This clone was picked up one time. The V gene is TRBV2, the J gene TRBJ2-1; the match to TRBD1 covers 7 bases. The CDR3 spans 14 residues. The trim removed 8 bases at V and 1 base at J, leaving 5 bases unmatched. The V gene's germline CDR1 is SNHLY and CDR2 FYNNEI. This CDR3 reads CASGDSRSYNEQFF. The DNA for the CDR3 is TGTGCCAGCGGGGACAGTAGATCCTACAATGAGCAGTTCTTC.

This rearrangement joins TRBV4-1 to TRBJ1-4; TRBD1 matches at 7 bases. In germline, CDR1 is MGHRA, CDR2 YSYEKL. Trimming took 4 bases from V and 3 from J; bases not matched to a gene: 11. The length of the CDR3 is 17 residues. The CDR3 nucleotides are TGCGCCAGCAGCCCCCCACCCACCGGGACAGCTAATGAAAAACTGTTTTTT. Its translation is CASSPPPTGTANEKLFF.

The chain is built from TRBV6-5 and TRBJ1-4; D gene unclear. This CDR3 is built from 14 residues. CDR1 is MNHEY, CDR2 SVGAGI, per germline. V lost 2 bases to trimming and J lost 5 bases, with 9 bases between them. Written as DNA, the CDR3 is TGTGCCAGCAGTTACGGATCCACAAATGAAAAACTGTTTTTT. Its protein product is CASSYGSTNEKLFF.